This entry is about one TCR beta chain. This record belongs to a study of cytomegalovirus exposure and HLA in healthy donors. This CDR3 region has 15 residues. V lost 1 base and J lost 4, with 11 bases in between. Germline lookup yields CDR1 SEHNR and CDR2 FQNEAQ (reference sequence). It was with 60 Vbeta and 13 Jbeta primers that the PCR ran. The table came from immunoSEQ multiplex PCR; TCRdb's copy has only in-frame clones and leaves some out. The sample includes about 150,000 clones, around 80% of them seen just once. This clonotype was obtained from a young man in good health and CMV-seropositive. The source material was PBMCs. The gene calls are TRBV7-9 and TRBJ2-1; D perhaps matches TRBD2 (5 bases). In nucleotides, the CDR3 is TGTGCCAGCAGCTTAGGAGGTAGCGTTTACAATGAGCAGTTCTTC. Its protein product is CASSLGGSVYNEQFF.